The entry that follows covers one T cell receptor (beta chain) sequence. What it binds is unknown. This record comes from a study of radiotherapy plus CTLA-4 blockade in lung cancer. Study summary: Of the patients, more than 15% showed objective responses and around 34% attained disease control.

Broader study findings: Expansion of tumor-derived TCR clones was observed in blood after radiotherapy plus ipilimumab. According to reports, early shifts in blood T cell clones, alongside interferon-beta, forecast response most accurately.

The assay was immunoSEQ multiplex PCR, and TCRdb's table has in-frame clones only and misses some. The sample shows approximately 94,000 clones, roughly 80% of them seen only once. Alongside CTLA-4 blockade with ipilimumab, patients with chemo-refractory metastatic non-small-cell lung cancer received focal radiation. The TCR comes from a human donor with non-small cell lung cancer that progressed on radiotherapy plus ipilimumab. The specimen comprised peripheral blood, sampled from a patient treated with radiotherapy plus ipilimumab.

The CDR3 DNA reads as TGTGCCAGCTCACCTATCGCGGGGTTGCTCACAGATACGCAGTATTTT. As protein: CASSPIAGLLTDTQYF. The chain links TRBV18 to TRBJ2-3; D possibly corresponds to TRBD2 (6 bases). Germline V lookup: CDR1 KGHSH, CDR2 LQKENI. The V end lost 3 bases, the J end lost 2 bases, and 15 bases lay between the germline ends. The length of the CDR3 is 16 residues.